Listed below are T cell receptor beta chains from one sample, sequenced in a study of CXCR3-negative and CXCR3-positive naive CD8 T cells. Reprocessing the 5' RACE reads, TCRdb reports a single entry for every CDR3 protein and omits DNA. The sample includes about 46,000 distinct CDR3 sequences. Material for sequencing was naive CXCR3- CD8+ T cells from blood. Receptors originate from a human donor in good health. Some clones in this sample may be carry-over from other donors' samples. CDR3s include the opening cysteine and the closing phenylalanine or tryptophan.

v_call	j_call	cdr3_aa
TRBV29-1	TRBJ1-2	CSVRQGYGYTF
TRBV7-9	TRBJ2-7	CASSLGVRTAPMDEQYF
TRBV27	TRBJ1-2	CASSTTGTEYGYTF
TRBV28	TRBJ2-7	CASTGGAFYEQYF
TRBV6-6	TRBJ2-7	CASSYTGEYEQYF
TRBV6-2/TRBV6-3	TRBJ2-7	CASSYGAESSEQYF
TRBV12-3/TRBV12-4	TRBJ1-2	CASSVDRGAPGYTF
TRBV5-1	TRBJ2-7	CASSPDPRMQRGEQYF
TRBV4-2	TRBJ2-7	CASSQDGGTGYEQYF
TRBV11-1	TRBJ2-1	CASSLRGLPLYNEQFF
TRBV3-1	TRBJ1-5	CASSQDRGNQPQHF
TRBV3-1	TRBJ2-6	CASSQLQGQPSGANVLTF